These T cell receptor beta chains were read from a single sample in a study of cytomegalovirus exposure and HLA in healthy donors. Using immunoSEQ multiplex PCR, the repertoire was profiled, and TCRdb retains in-frame clones only, with some absent. The profile shows about 140,000 clones, 55% to 85% of them singletons. The source material was PBMCs. These receptors were collected from a man between 35 and 55 years old in good health and CMV-seronegative. The conserved cysteine and the conserved F or W are not part of the CDR3 here.

V	CDR3
TRBV6-1	ASRSGGASPGELF
TRBV5-1	ASSLARTVNEQF
TRBV28	ASSFGGRPYYGYT
TRBV30	ALGTGATDTQY
TRBV27	ASSFISRDRATEAF
TRBV19	ASSIGSGYFQPQH
TRBV6-5	ASSTPRGSSYEQY
TRBV11-3	ASSLARNNEQF
TRBV5-3	ARSPAWSGNTEAF
TRBV2	ASSGLAGEPTDTQY
TRBV5-6	ASSDTPGLAPDTQY
TRBV5-6	ASSAADYAAGTQY
TRBV6-5	ASGSSGGAVEQY
TRBV9	ASSVTGTSGIYTGELF
TRBV28	ASSVANQPQH
TRBV7-9	ASSLYKGPKIGYP
TRBV4-3	ASSQDTITGASYEQY
TRBV2	ASVTGRGSNTEAF
TRBV5-1	ASSIADTGELF
TRBV5-1	ASSLESHGTGLDTQY
TRBV19	ASSIVKGGRHEQY
TRBV19	ASSVQGNEQF
TRBV28	ASRETGGSGANVLT
TRBV6-5	ASSGGQAEAF
TRBV5-1	ASSVTAGGPETQY
TRBV29-1	SVEGGSGNYGYP
TRBV7-2	ASSQGPTGGYEQY
TRBV12-5	ASKGLETQY
TRBV15	ATYSSNEQF
TRBV4-2	ASSQDFPGSYNEQF
TRBV6-1	ASSELAGGSYEQY
TRBV11-2	ASSWGGVNYEQY
TRBV7-9	ASSLGTSIYNEQF
TRBV6-1	ASREDRNTEAF
TRBV27	ASSFAGGSEAF
TRBV18	ASSRSGGTGANVLT
TRBV7-9	ASSLARSATNEKLF
TRBV29-1	SVRGSPGELF
TRBV5-4	ASSLGRRQGATDTQY
TRBV2	ATRGGISGANVLT
TRBV9	ASSVAATGFDGYT
TRBV7-7	ASRPTSGGPNTGELF
TRBV13	ASSLWGGAYEQY
TRBV19	ASSIGGQGSEKLF